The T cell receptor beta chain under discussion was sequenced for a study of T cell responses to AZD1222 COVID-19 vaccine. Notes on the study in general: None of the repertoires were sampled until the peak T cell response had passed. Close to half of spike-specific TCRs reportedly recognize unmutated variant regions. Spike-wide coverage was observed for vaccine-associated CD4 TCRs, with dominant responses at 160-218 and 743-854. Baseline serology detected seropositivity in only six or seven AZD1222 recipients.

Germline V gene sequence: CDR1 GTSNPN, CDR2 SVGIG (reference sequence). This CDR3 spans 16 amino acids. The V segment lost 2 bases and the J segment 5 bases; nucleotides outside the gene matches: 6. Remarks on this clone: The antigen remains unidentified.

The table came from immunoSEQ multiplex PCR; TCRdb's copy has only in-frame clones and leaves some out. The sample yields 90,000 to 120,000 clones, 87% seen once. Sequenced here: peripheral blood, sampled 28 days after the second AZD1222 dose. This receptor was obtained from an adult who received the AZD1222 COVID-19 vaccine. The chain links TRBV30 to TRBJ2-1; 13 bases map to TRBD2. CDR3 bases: TGTGCCTGGAGTTCCCCACTAGCGGGAGGGGACAATGAGCAGTTCTTC. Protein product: CAWSSPLAGGDNEQFF.